This TCR beta chain was recovered during a study of beta chain features in type 1 diabetes. Study-wide background: Similarity in age, gender and cell yields was seen between patients and healthy donors.

V was shortened by 7 bases and J by 1 base, with 22 bases between the two germline ends. The CDR3 loop spans 16 amino acids. The germline V gene encodes CDR1 SQVTM and CDR2 ANQGSEA. Study findings and constraints: Moderate yet significant TCRB CDR3 shortening was seen in Type 1 diabetes patients in all four CD4+ subsets. Over-representation of high TCR-expressing cells was a possible consequence of cDNA sequencing.

CD4+ naive, central memory, regulatory and stem cell-like memory cells were sorted via CD45RO/CCR7/CD25/CD127/CD95/CD27. Purity above 98% was achieved in all sorted populations. TCRB transcripts that were expressed got sequenced, as all of the isolated RNA had been reverse transcribed. Sequenced by immunoSEQ multiplex PCR; TCRdb stores in-frame clones only, minus some. The profile shows 300,000 or so clones, about 14% of them singletons. This clone was found a few times. Its antigen is as yet unknown. The rearrangement links TRBV29-1 to TRBJ1-1; no firm D call. Sequenced material: naive CD4+ T cells from blood. The sequence came from a woman younger than 35 with type 1 diabetes. CDR3 amino acids: CSARRFGPERNTEAFF. For the CDR3, the DNA is TGCAGCGCCCGCCGTTTTGGTCCGGAGAGGAACACTGAAGCTTTCTTT.